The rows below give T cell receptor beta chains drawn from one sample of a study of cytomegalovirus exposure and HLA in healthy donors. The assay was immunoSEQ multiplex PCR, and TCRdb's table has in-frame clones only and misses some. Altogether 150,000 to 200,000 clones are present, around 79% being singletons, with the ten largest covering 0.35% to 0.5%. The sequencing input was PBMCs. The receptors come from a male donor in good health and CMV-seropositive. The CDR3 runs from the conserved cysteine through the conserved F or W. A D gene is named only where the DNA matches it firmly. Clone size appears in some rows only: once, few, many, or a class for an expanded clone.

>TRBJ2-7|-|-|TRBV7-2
CASRLSPRYEQYF
TGTGCCAGCAGACTTAGCCCTCGGTACGAGCAGTACTTC
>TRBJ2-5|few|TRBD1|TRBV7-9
CSSSPLDLPTGKQETQYF
TGTTCCAGCAGCCCGCTAGACCTTCCGACAGGGAAACAAGAGACCCAGTACTTC
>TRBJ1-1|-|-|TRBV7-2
CASSGLRGTEAFF
TGTGCCAGCAGCGGACTGCGGGGCACTGAAGCTTTCTTT
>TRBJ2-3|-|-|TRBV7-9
CASSLGTTLSTDTQYF
TGTGCCAGCAGCTTAGGGACTACTCTCAGCACAGATACGCAGTATTTT
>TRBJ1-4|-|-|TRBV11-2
CASSSPPQAGGEKLFF
TGTGCCAGCAGCTCACCTCCCCAAGCTGGTGGTGAAAAACTGTTTTTT
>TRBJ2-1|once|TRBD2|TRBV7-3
CASSLAGGRFNEQFF
TGTGCCAGCAGCTTAGCGGGGGGTAGGTTCAATGAGCAGTTCTTC
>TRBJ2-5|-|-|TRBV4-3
CASSQDRQQTQYF
TGCGCCAGCAGCCAAGATAGACAGCAGACCCAGTACTTC
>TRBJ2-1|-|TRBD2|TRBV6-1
CASSEFLTSPNEQFF
TGTGCCAGCAGTGAGTTTTTGACTAGCCCCAATGAGCAGTTCTTC
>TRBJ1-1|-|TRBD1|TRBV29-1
CSVEDRGQTSEAFF
TGCAGCGTTGAAGATCGGGGACAGACCAGTGAAGCTTTCTTT
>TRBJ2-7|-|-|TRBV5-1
CASSLTGRNYEQYF
TGCGCCAGCAGCTTGACAGGGCGAAACTACGAGCAGTACTTC
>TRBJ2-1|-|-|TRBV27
CASSLLATPLLYNEQFF
TGTGCCAGCAGTTTATTGGCTACACCCCTACTATACAATGAGCAGTTCTTC
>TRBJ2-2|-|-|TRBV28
CASSSEVLTGELFF
TGTGCCAGCAGTTCGGAGGTTCTGACCGGGGAGCTGTTTTTT
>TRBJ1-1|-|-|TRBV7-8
CASSFLVEMNTEAFF
TGTGCCAGCAGCTTTCTGGTCGAGATGAACACTGAAGCTTTCTTT
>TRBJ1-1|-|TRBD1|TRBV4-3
CASSQARQGMNTEAFF
TGCGCCAGCAGCCAAGCCCGACAGGGCATGAACACTGAAGCTTTCTTT
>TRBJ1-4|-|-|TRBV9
CASSVGGFNEKLFF
TGTGCCAGCAGCGTAGGCGGCTTTAATGAAAAACTGTTTTTT
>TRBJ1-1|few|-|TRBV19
CASRPTLNTEAFF
TGTGCCAGTAGGCCGACACTGAACACTGAAGCTTTCTTT
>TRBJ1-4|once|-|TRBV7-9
CASSLMVTRGLNEKLFF
TGTGCCAGCAGCTTAATGGTGACCCGCGGATTGAATGAAAAACTGTTTTTT
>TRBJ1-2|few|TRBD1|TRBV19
CASTSDRAGGGYTF
TGTGCCAGTACCTCGGACAGGGCGGGGGGGGGCTACACCTTC
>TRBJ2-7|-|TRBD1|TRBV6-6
CASSYSRDRGHEQYF
TGTGCCAGCAGTTACTCGAGGGACAGGGGGCACGAGCAGTACTTC
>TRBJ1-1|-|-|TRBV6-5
CASSYLGNTEAFF
TGTGCCAGCAGTTACCTCGGGAACACTGAAGCTTTCTTT
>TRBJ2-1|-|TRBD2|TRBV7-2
CASSSSGSLSYNEQFF
TGTGCCAGCAGCTCTAGCGGGAGTTTGTCCTACAATGAGCAGTTCTTC
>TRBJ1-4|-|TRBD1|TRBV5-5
CASSSWTGRTNEKLFF
TGTGCCAGCAGCTCATGGACAGGGAGAACTAATGAAAAACTGTTTTTT
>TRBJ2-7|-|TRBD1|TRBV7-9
CASSSRQGPNSYEQYF
TGTGCCAGCAGCTCCCGACAGGGCCCGAACTCCTACGAGCAGTACTTC
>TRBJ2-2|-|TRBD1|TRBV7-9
CASSLGDRGPTGELFF
TGTGCCAGCAGCTTAGGGGACAGGGGGCCCACCGGGGAGCTGTTTTTT
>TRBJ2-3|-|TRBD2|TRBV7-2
CATRRPSGSSGTQYF
TGTGCCACACGGAGGCCTAGCGGGAGTAGCGGTACGCAGTATTTT
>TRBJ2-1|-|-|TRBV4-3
CASSQGGGGGEQFF
TGCGCCAGCAGCCAGGGGGGAGGGGGGGGTGAGCAGTTCTTC
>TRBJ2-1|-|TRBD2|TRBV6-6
CASRTLAGGSGEQFF
TGTGCCAGCAGGACACTAGCGGGGGGGTCCGGAGAGCAGTTCTTC
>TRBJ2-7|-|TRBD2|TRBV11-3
CASSPRLAGVDEQYF
TGTGCCAGCAGCCCTAGGTTAGCGGGAGTCGACGAGCAGTACTTC
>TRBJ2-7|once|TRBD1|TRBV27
CASSSRGQGNEQYF
TGTGCCAGCAGCTCAAGGGGACAGGGGAACGAGCAGTACTTC
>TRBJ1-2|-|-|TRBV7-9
CASSFQGGDGYTF
TGTGCCAGCAGCTTCCAAGGGGGGGATGGCTACACCTTC
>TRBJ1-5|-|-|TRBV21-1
CASSIGDVGNQPQHF
TGTGCCAGCAGCATCGGAGACGTAGGCAATCAGCCCCAGCATTTT
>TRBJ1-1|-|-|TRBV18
CASSPGLLNTEAFF
TGTGCCAGCTCACCGGGGCTCCTCAACACTGAAGCTTTCTTT
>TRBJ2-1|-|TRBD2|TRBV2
CASRGLAGPYNEQFF
TGTGCCAGCAGGGGATTAGCGGGACCGTACAATGAGCAGTTCTTC
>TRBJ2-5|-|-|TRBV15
CATSRDSPQTQYF
TGTGCCACCAGCAGAGATAGCCCCCAGACCCAGTACTTC
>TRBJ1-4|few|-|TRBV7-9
CSTRFGGLTNEKLFF
TGTTCCACTCGCTTTGGCGGCTTAACTAATGAAAAACTGTTTTTT
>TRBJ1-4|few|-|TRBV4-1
CASSQDYRGNEKLFF
TGCGCCAGCAGCCAAGATTATCGGGGTAATGAAAAACTGTTTTTT
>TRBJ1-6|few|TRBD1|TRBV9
CASSVAGTENSPLHF
TGTGCCAGCAGCGTAGCCGGGACAGAAAATTCACCCCTCCACTTT
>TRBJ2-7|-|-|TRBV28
CASSLQNRAYEQYF
TGTGCCAGCAGTTTGCAGAACAGGGCATACGAGCAGTACTTC
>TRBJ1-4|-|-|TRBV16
CASNLQANEKLFF
TGTGCCAGCAACCTGCAGGCTAATGAAAAACTGTTTTTT
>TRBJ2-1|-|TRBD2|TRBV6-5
CASSYGGLAGGNEQFF
TGTGCCAGCAGTTACGGGGGACTAGCGGGAGGCAATGAGCAGTTCTTC
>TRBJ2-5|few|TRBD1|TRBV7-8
CASIGRDRVRETQYF
TGTGCCAGCATAGGGCGGGACAGGGTACGGGAGACCCAGTACTTC
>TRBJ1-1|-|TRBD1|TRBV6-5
CASRYRGGRMNTEAFF
TGTGCCAGCAGATACAGGGGAGGCAGAATGAACACTGAAGCTTTCTTT
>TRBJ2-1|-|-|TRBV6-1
CASTRPRGADNEQFF
TGTGCCAGCACTCGTCCCCGTGGGGCTGACAATGAGCAGTTCTTC
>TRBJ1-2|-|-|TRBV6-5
CASSLNRKTPNYGYTF
TGTGCCAGCAGTTTAAACAGGAAAACTCCTAACTATGGCTACACCTTC
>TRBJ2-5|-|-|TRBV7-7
CASSADRSETQYF
TGTGCTAGCAGCGCCGACAGGTCAGAGACCCAGTACTTC